The T cell receptor (beta chain) described here comes from a study of cytomegalovirus exposure and HLA in healthy donors. Germline CDR1 reads SGHNT; CDR2 reads YENEEA. V was trimmed by 8 bases and J by 1 base, leaving 18 bases between them. The CDR3 runs 17 residues. Primers included in the PCR were 60 Vbeta and 13 Jbeta primers. TCRdb keeps only in-frame clones here, not all; method: immunoSEQ multiplex PCR. The sample lists more than 95,000 clones, 70% to 80% occurring once. The rearrangement joins TRBV11-3 to TRBJ1-6; D gene uncertain. Sequencing was performed on PBMCs. This sequence was found in a man aged 45-65 years in good health and CMV-seronegative. The CDR3 loop reads CASHPNPVSSYNSPLHF. The CDR3 DNA is TGTGCCAGCCACCCTAACCCCGTTTCGTCCTATAATTCACCCCTCCACTTT.